This T cell receptor beta chain was captured in a study of T cells after yellow fever vaccination. Study as a whole: SMART-Seq v4 Ultra Low Input served to prepare low-cell-number fractions.

From the 5' RACE reads, TCRdb called clonotypes with MiXCR, one entry per CDR3 protein. The table lists 100,000 to 150,000 distinct CDR3 sequences, roughly 15% of them singletons. There are 14 residues in the CDR3. The V gene's germline CDR1 is SGHTA and CDR2 FQGNSA. Trimming took off 5 bases at V and 10 bases at J, with 15 bases between the two ends. The source was CD8+ T cells sorted from PBMCs, collected 5 days after the yellow fever booster vaccination. The clonotype originates from a man between 18 and 29 years old who received the YFV17D yellow fever vaccine. V and J are TRBV7-2 and TRBJ1-6; D is unclear. The CDR3 spells CASSKLDIWSPLHF. The CDR3 nucleotides are TGTGCCAGCAGCAAACTAGACATTTGGTCACCCCTCCACTTT.